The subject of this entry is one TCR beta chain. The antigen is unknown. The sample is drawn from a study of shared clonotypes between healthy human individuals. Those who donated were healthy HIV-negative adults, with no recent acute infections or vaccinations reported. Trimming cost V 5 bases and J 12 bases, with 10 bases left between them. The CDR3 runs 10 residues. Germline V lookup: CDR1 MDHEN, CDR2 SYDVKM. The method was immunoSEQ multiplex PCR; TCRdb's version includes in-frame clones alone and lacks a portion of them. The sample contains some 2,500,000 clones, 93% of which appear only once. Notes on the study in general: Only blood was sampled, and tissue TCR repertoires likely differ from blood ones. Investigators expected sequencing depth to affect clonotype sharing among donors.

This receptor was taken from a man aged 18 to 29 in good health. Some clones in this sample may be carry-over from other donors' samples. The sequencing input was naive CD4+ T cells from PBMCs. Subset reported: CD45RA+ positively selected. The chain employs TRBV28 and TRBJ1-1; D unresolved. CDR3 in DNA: TGTGCCAGCAGTCGGGCCTCTACTTTCTTT. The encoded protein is CASSRASTFF.